This T cell receptor beta chain comes out of a study of shared clonotypes between healthy human individuals. Study outcomes and limitations: Among the subsets, naive ones generally showed larger estimated richness than memory ones. Of the naive CD4 clonotypes, approximately 5% were shared across several donors. Measured sharing among donors was expected to vary with sequencing depth.

Trimming at V came to 6 bases and at J to 2 bases, leaving 3 bases not matched to a gene. This CDR3 has 14 residues. Germline V lookup: CDR1 MNHEY, CDR2 SVGAGI. As regards this clone: The antigen remains undetermined.

At a deep level, the assay was run. TCRdb keeps only in-frame clones here, not all; method: immunoSEQ multiplex PCR. The sample holds approximately 810,000 clones, 80% to 95% seen once. Naive CD8 cells lacked CD45RO and underwent positive selection for CCR7, leaving out terminally differentiated effector memory CD45RA+ cells. V usage is TRBV6-5 and J usage is TRBJ2-2; TRBD2 aligns across 7 bases. This TCR came from a man aged 30 to 39 in good health. Source material: naive CD8+ T cells sorted from blood. CDR3 bases: TGTGCCAGCAGCGGGACTACAAACACCGGGGAGCTGTTTTTT. As protein: CASSGTTNTGELFF.